Each of the 31 T cell receptor beta chains below was sequenced from the same sample in a study of T-cell reconstitution after alpha-beta-depleted transplantation in children. Preparing the TCRbeta library involved the use of unique molecular identifiers. MiXCR was run by TCRdb on the PCR reads, yielding one entry per CDR3 protein. The sample consists of a few hundred thousand distinct CDR3 sequences, about 9.3% of them appearing once. The sample consisted of PBMCs from the stem cell graft donor, taken from the stem cell graft. The receptor source for this set is a human donor who donated a stem cell graft to a child with acute lymphoblastic leukemia.

This clonotype was counted a few times. The chain combines TRBV4-3 with TRBJ2-1, with a possible D match to TRBD2 (6 bases). The CDR3 is 19 residues long. Germline V CDR1 and CDR2: LGHNA, YSLEER. V lost 0 bases and J lost 0, with 18 bases in between. CDR3 in DNA: TGCGCCAGCAGCCAAGATCTCCTGCTAGCGCCACGCTCCTACAATGAGCAGTTCTTC. Its protein is CASSQDLLLAPRSYNEQFF.

This clonotype was seen more than once but under ten times. J is TRBJ1-2 and V is TRBV20-1, with D unresolved. The CDR3 is 14 amino acids. Trimming took 4 bases from V and 2 from J, leaving 14 bases between them. Germline CDR1 and CDR2: DFQATT and SNEGSKA (reference sequence). The CDR3 is CSATIRVANYGYTF. CDR3 nucleotides: TGCAGTGCTACCATTCGAGTAGCGAACTATGGCTACACCTTC.

This sequence joins TRBV3-1 and TRBJ1-2; D possibly corresponds to TRBD1 (5 bases). The CDR3 length is 12 residues. Germline CDR1 and CDR2: LGHDT and YNNKEL (reference sequence). Trimming left V 2 bases short and J 9 bases short, with 10 bases between. The DNA for the CDR3 is TGTGCCAGCAGCCAATTGCAGGGTAGCTACACCTTC. Protein sequence: CASSQLQGSYTF.

This chain uses TRBV10-2 with TRBJ2-5; 12 bases are a match to TRBD2. Trimming at V came to 7 bases and at J to 5 bases, leaving 8 bases not matched to a gene. This CDR3 region has 15 residues. Germline V gene lookup returns CDR1 WSHSY and CDR2 SAAADI. The CDR3 DNA follows: TGCGCCAGCACTACGACTAGCGGGAGTACGGAGACCCAGTACTTC. Translating it yields CASTTTSGSTETQYF.

The CDR3 is CASLRTGAAPYQPQHF. CDR3 bases: TGTGCCAGCCTCCGCACGGGGGCAGCGCCTTATCAGCCCCAGCATTTT. The V gene is TRBV27, the J gene TRBJ1-5, with a possible D match to TRBD1 (6 bases). CDR1 and CDR2 (germline): MNHEY, SMNVEV (reference sequence). With 8 bases removed from V and 5 bases from J, the gap between germline ends came to 22 bases. This CDR3 spans 16 amino acids.

This sequence joins TRBV29-1 and TRBJ2-2; TRBD1 aligns across 9 bases. Trimming cost V 6 bases and J 5 bases; bases outside gene matches: 7. Germline lookup yields CDR1 SQVTM and CDR2 ANQGSEA. The CDR3 has 14 residues. The CDR3, as DNA: TGCAGCGTAGCCGGGACAGGGCGAACCGGGGAGCTGTTTTTT. It specifies CSVAGTGRTGELFF.

In its sample, this clonotype was seen a few times. The gene calls are TRBV29-1 and TRBJ2-1, with 16 bases lining up with TRBD2. CDR1 and CDR2 from the germline V gene are SQVTM and ANQGSEA. The junction had 21 bases not matched to a gene; V was cut back by 2 bases and J by 8 bases. The CDR3 spans 21 residues. CDR3 coding DNA: TGCAGCGTTGAACCGGGACTAGCGGGAGGGGATCACCCTAAGACACTCGATGAGCAGTTCTTC. Translation: CSVEPGLAGGDHPKTLDEQFF.

This clonotype was detected a few times. V is TRBV5-1 and J is TRBJ2-1; TRBD2 aligns across 12 bases. Germline values: CDR1 SGHRS, CDR2 YFSETQ. The CDR3 has 15 amino acids. V lost 4 bases to trimming and J lost 4 bases; unmatched junction nucleotides: 3. CDR3 loop: CASSQLAGGYNEQFF. As DNA, the CDR3 is TGCGCCAGCAGCCAGCTAGCGGGAGGGTACAATGAGCAGTTCTTC.

V and J are TRBV12-3 or TRBV12-4 and TRBJ1-1, with TRBD1 identical over 9 bases. This CDR3 is 15 amino acids long. Losses at the gene ends were 8 bases for V and 3 bases for J; bases not matched to a gene: 10. This chain's CDR3 is CASCHRTGAHTEAFF. The CDR3 nucleotides are TGTGCCAGCTGTCATCGGACAGGGGCGCACACTGAAGCTTTCTTT.

This clonotype turned up a few times. The rearrangement links TRBV12-3 or TRBV12-4 to TRBJ1-1; D remains unclear. CDR3 length equals 12 residues. V was cut by 7 bases and J by 10 bases, with 16 bases left in between. CDR3 sequence: CASTNRGSGAFF. Here the CDR3 DNA reads TGTGCCAGCACCAATCGGGGATCCGGAGCTTTCTTT.

At least ten counts were recorded for this clonotype. V is TRBV12-3 or TRBV12-4 and J is TRBJ2-1, with a weak D call TRBD2 (7 bases). Trimming shortened V by 7 bases and J by 2 bases, and 15 bases separated the two germline ends. The CDR3 is 15 amino acids. In DNA, the CDR3 is TGTGCCAGCAACGGGGGGCCAGGGGCCTACAATGAGCAGTTCTTC. It yields the protein CASNGGPGAYNEQFF.

This clonotype was seen a handful of times. The chain couples TRBV28 to TRBJ2-7; D gene unclear. In germline, CDR1 is MDHEN, CDR2 SYDVKM. V shed 2 bases and J shed 7 bases, with 12 bases lying between them. The CDR3 runs to 13 residues. CDR3 bases: TGTGCCAGCAGTTTACTTCCTTACGAGGAGCAGTACTTC. Amino acid sequence: CASSLLPYEEQYF.

This clonotype was seen repeatedly, ten times or more. CDR3 coding DNA: TGTGCCAGCAGTTTTTCAGGACAGGGGTATGGCTACACCTTC. Translating it yields CASSFSGQGYGYTF. This chain connects TRBV27 to TRBJ1-2, with 9 nucleotides matching TRBD1. Germline CDR1 reads MNHEY; CDR2 reads SMNVEV (reference sequence). V lost 3 bases, J lost 5 bases, and 4 bases stayed unmatched. The CDR3 is made up of 14 amino acids.

The chain carries TRBV18 and TRBJ2-5; weak D call: TRBD1 (6 bases). Germline V gene lookup returns CDR1 KGHSH and CDR2 LQKENI. V was shortened by 2 bases and J by 3 bases, with 10 bases between the two germline ends. The CDR3 loop spans 14 amino acids. CDR3 sequence: CASSPNRAEETQYF. The CDR3 nucleotides read TGTGCCAGCTCACCAAACAGGGCTGAAGAGACCCAGTACTTC. Together with reference TRBV18 and TRBJ2-5, the CDR3 gives the full variable domain: NAGVMQNPRHLVRRRGQEARLRCSPMKGHSHVYWYRQLPEEGLKFMVYLQKENIIDESGMPKERFSAEFPKEGPSILRIQQVVRGDSAAYFCASSPNRAEETQYFGPGTRLLVL.

There are a few counts of this clonotype. The gene calls are TRBV7-2 and TRBJ2-7; D not certain. The V and J ends lost 1 base and 7 bases respectively, with 14 bases between them. The CDR3 runs 14 residues. Looked up from germline, CDR1 is SGHTA and CDR2 is FQGNSA. CDR3 DNA sequence: TGTGCCAGCAGCTTAGGCGGAGCTCCCTCAGAGCAGTACTTC. Its protein is CASSLGGAPSEQYF.

This rearrangement joins TRBV5-5 to TRBJ2-7, with D unresolved. This CDR3 comprises 12 residues. Germline V CDR1 and CDR2: SGHKS, YYEKEE (reference sequence). The germline V and J ends were trimmed by 1 base and 5 bases, with 7 bases remaining between them. CDR3 sequence reads: CASSLILDEQYF. Written as DNA, the CDR3 is TGTGCCAGCAGCTTGATTCTGGACGAGCAGTACTTC.

This chain connects TRBV6-5 to TRBJ2-2, with D hard to call. The V gene lost 2 bases and the J gene lost 7 bases, with 20 bases spanning the gap. This CDR3 is 17 amino acids long. Germline assignment: CDR1 MNHEY and CDR2 SVGAGI. CDR3 loop: CASSYPGLLDSVGELFF. In DNA, the CDR3 is TGTGCCAGCAGTTACCCGGGCCTATTGGATAGTGTCGGGGAGCTGTTTTTT.

This clonotype was recorded a few times. The chain uses TRBV18 and TRBJ1-1; D is ambiguous. V lost 1 base, J lost 0 bases, and 9 bases lay in between. This CDR3 has 15 residues. Germline V gene sequence: CDR1 KGHSH, CDR2 LQKENI. CDR3 sequence: CASSPRPDLNTEAFF. The CDR3 DNA reads as TGTGCCAGCTCACCACGACCGGACCTGAACACTGAAGCTTTCTTT. The variable domain in full, completed from reference TRBV18 and TRBJ1-1, reads NAGVMQNPRHLVRRRGQEARLRCSPMKGHSHVYWYRQLPEEGLKFMVYLQKENIIDESGMPKERFSAEFPKEGPSILRIQQVVRGDSAAYFCASSPRPDLNTEAFFGQGTRLTVV.

In nucleotides, the CDR3 is TGTGCCAGCAGCCCGTCGGATGGGGCTACGAACACTGAAGCTTTCTTT. This translates into CASSPSDGATNTEAFF. The chain joins TRBV5-4 to TRBJ1-1; a weak D match, TRBD1 (5 bases). V was clipped by 4 bases and J by 1 base, with 17 bases between them. The CDR3 consists of 16 residues. CDR1 SGHNT and CDR2 YYREEE come from the germline V gene (reference sequence).

This clonotype was seen once. One base away lies a much larger clone, so this may be a sequencing read error. The chain joins TRBV20-1 to TRBJ2-3; 14 bases map to TRBD2. Per the germline V gene, CDR1 is DFQATT and CDR2 is SNEGSKA (reference sequence). The CDR3 length is 17 residues. CDR3 DNA: TGCTGTGCCCAGGGACTAGCGGGAGATAATCGCACAGATACGCAGTATTTT. This sequence encodes CCAQGLAGDNRTDTQYF.

This clonotype has a handful of counts. This chain connects TRBV5-1 to TRBJ2-7, with 7 bases matching TRBD2. V shed 4 bases, J shed 3 bases, and the junction held 13 bases outside the gene matches. The germline CDR1 and CDR2 sequences are SGHRS and YFSETQ. This CDR3 is built from 16 residues. In nucleotides, the CDR3 is TGCGCCAGCAGCCCCGGAACCGGCGGGAGTAGCTACGAGCAGTACTTC. Its translation: CASSPGTGGSSYEQYF.

This clonotype was seen a few times. The chain uses TRBV5-1 and TRBJ2-5; D call uncertain. Trimming took off 2 bases at V and 1 base at J, with 15 bases between the two ends. The CDR3 is made up of 16 amino acids. CDR1 is SGHRS, CDR2 YFSETQ, per germline. The chain's CDR3 is CASSFLNDRLQETQYF. The CDR3, as DNA: TGCGCCAGCAGCTTCCTGAACGACCGTCTCCAAGAGACCCAGTACTTC. The complete variable domain, with remaining parts taken from reference TRBV5-1 and TRBJ2-5, reads KAGVTQTPRYLIKTRGQQVTLSCSPISGHRSVSWYQQTPGQGLQFLFEYFSETQRNKGNFPGRFSGRQFSNSRSEMNVSTLELGDSALYLCASSFLNDRLQETQYFGPGTRLLVL.

The chain couples TRBV5-1 to TRBJ1-5; the match to TRBD1 covers 11 bases. This CDR3 comprises 14 residues. Losses at the gene ends were 4 bases for V and 9 bases for J; bases not matched to a gene: 6. Germline loops: CDR1 SGHRS, CDR2 YFSETQ. The CDR3 spells CASSAGQGGGPQHF. CDR3 nucleotide sequence: TGCGCCAGCAGCGCGGGACAGGGGGGAGGGCCCCAGCATTTT.

This clonotype was counted only a few times. The V and J genes are TRBV4-2 and TRBJ2-1, with TRBD2 matching over 8 bases. Per the germline V gene, CDR1 is LGHNA and CDR2 is YNFKEQ. The ends lost 0 bases at V and 3 bases at J; junction bases unmatched: 4. CDR3 length: 16 amino acids. CDR3 protein: CASSQDSLAGYNEQFF. The CDR3 DNA sequence: TGTGCCAGCAGCCAAGACAGCCTAGCGGGCTACAATGAGCAGTTCTTC.

This clonotype was recorded at least ten times. This sequence joins TRBV7-2 and TRBJ2-3, with D tentatively TRBD2 (6 bases). Germline CDR1 reads SGHTA; CDR2 reads FQGNSA. The CDR3 sequence is 15 residues long. V was pared by 5 bases and J by 6 bases, with 18 bases between. CDR3 sequence reads: CASSTGGVRADTQYF. DNA for the CDR3: TGTGCCAGCAGCACCGGGGGAGTGCGGGCGGATACGCAGTATTTT.

This clonotype was detected a few times. The chain employs TRBV29-1 and TRBJ1-1; possibly TRBD1 for D (6 bases). Germline-derived CDR1 and CDR2 are SQVTM and ANQGSEA. This CDR3 is built from 14 residues. V lost 2 bases to trimming and J lost 5 bases, with 15 bases between them. CDR3 DNA sequence: TGCAGCGTTGAATTAACGGGGGGCGGGACTGAAGCTTTCTTT. Translated: CSVELTGGGTEAFF.

The V call is TRBV5-1, the J call TRBJ2-6; D is perhaps TRBD1 (5 bases). Trimming took off 4 bases at V and 0 bases at J, with 11 bases between the two ends. The V gene's germline CDR1 is SGHRS and CDR2 YFSETQ. The CDR3 sequence is 16 residues long. The CDR3 region is CASSRSTGSGANVLTF. In DNA form, the CDR3 reads TGCGCCAGCAGCAGGTCTACAGGCTCTGGGGCCAACGTCCTGACTTTC.

The J gene is TRBJ2-1, the V gene TRBV6-4, with 11 bases identical to TRBD1. The V and J ends lost 2 bases and 8 bases, in that order; junction bases with no gene match: 5. The CDR3 has 15 amino acids. Germline V gene lookup returns CDR1 MRHNA and CDR2 SNTAGT. The DNA of the CDR3 is TGTGCCAGCAGTGACGTCGGACAGGGGGCTGATGAGCAGTTCTTC. Protein sequence: CASSDVGQGADEQFF.

In this sample, this clonotype turned up many times. This sequence joins TRBV7-8 and TRBJ2-7; 8 bases align to TRBD2. With V trimmed by 1 base and J by 2 bases, 1 base remained unmatched. Looked up from germline, CDR1 is SGHVS and CDR2 is FQNEAQ. CDR3 length: 14 amino acids. CDR3 coding DNA: TGTGCCAGCAGCTTAGACGGGAGGGCCTACGAGCAGTACTTC. Translated: CASSLDGRAYEQYF.

The rearrangement uses TRBV7-2 and TRBJ2-7; D not resolved. Trimming stripped 5 bases from V and 2 bases from J, with 16 bases between. CDR1 and CDR2 from the germline V gene are SGHTA and FQGNSA. The CDR3 has 15 residues. The CDR3 is CASSPRLHLAYEQYF. The CDR3 bases are TGTGCCAGCAGCCCCAGACTGCACCTCGCCTACGAGCAGTACTTC.

Many counts were recorded for this clonotype. The chain combines TRBV5-1 with TRBJ2-1, with 11 bases lining up with TRBD2. The J segment lost 7 bases and the V segment lost 0 bases, leaving 3 bases of the junction unmatched. The CDR3 consists of 15 residues. Germline assignment: CDR1 SGHRS and CDR2 YFSETQ. CDR3 sequence: CASSLALAGVNEQFF. The CDR3 region has the DNA TGCGCCAGCAGCTTGGCACTAGCGGGAGTTAATGAGCAGTTCTTC.